The 21 T cell receptor beta chains below were found in one sample sequenced in a study of a mutant IDH1 vaccine in newly diagnosed glioma. Some clones are missing from TCRdb's copy, which holds only in-frame ones; the method was immunoSEQ multiplex PCR. The data hold tens of thousands of clones, with 75% to 90% observed a single time. These receptors are not linked to any known antigen. Time point reported: week 47, end of study. Each vaccine dose was 300 ug of mutant IDH1 20-mer peptide, with topical imiquimod. The input for sequencing was PBMCs, taken from a glioma patient whose treatment included an IDH1 peptide vaccine. These receptors all stem from a woman aged 50 to 60 with glioma.

The J gene is TRBJ1-5, the V gene TRBV7-8, with 8 positions matching TRBD1. Germline CDR1 reads SGHVS; CDR2 reads FQNEAQ. The CDR3 spans 15 residues. The ends lost 6 bases at V and 0 bases at J; junction bases unmatched: 4. The CDR3 loop reads CASRLTGASNQPQHF. The CDR3 DNA sequence: TGTGCCAGCAGGCTGACAGGGGCTAGCAATCAGCCCCAGCATTTT.

V and J are TRBV7-3 and TRBJ2-1, with D possibly being TRBD2 (6 bases). Germline V gene data show CDR1 as SGHTA and CDR2 as FQGTGA. Trimming stripped 2 bases from V and 7 bases from J, with 12 bases between. This CDR3 is built from 14 residues. CDR3 sequence reads: CASSLGRGLNEQFF. As DNA, the CDR3 is TGTGCCAGCAGCTTAGGGCGGGGCTTGAATGAGCAGTTCTTC. Filled out from reference TRBV7-3 and TRBJ2-1, the complete variable domain reads GAGVSQTPSNKVTEKGKYVELRCDPISGHTALYWYRQSLGQGPEFLIYFQGTGAADDSGLPNDRFFAVRPEGSVSTLKIQRTERGDSAVYLCASSLGRGLNEQFFGPGTRLTVL.

The CDR3 DNA reads TGTGCCAGCAGCGTAGTGGGTAGCGGGGGAACCGGCACAGATACGCAGTATTTT. This translates into CASSVVGSGGTGTDTQYF. The chain employs TRBV9 and TRBJ2-3; TRBD2 agrees at 9 bases. The V and J ends lost 0 bases and 1 base, in that order; junction bases with no gene match: 9. The germline V gene has CDR1 SGDLS and CDR2 YYNGEE. The CDR3 consists of 18 residues.

J is TRBJ2-7 and V is TRBV5-4, with D possibly being TRBD1 (6 bases). The CDR3 is 13 amino acids. Looked up from germline, CDR1 is SGHNT and CDR2 is YYREEE (reference sequence). The V end was cut by 0 bases, the J end by 2 bases, with 6 bases between. The CDR3 DNA sequence: TGTGCCAGCAGCTTGGACAGGGCCTACGAGCAGTACTTC. This encodes CASSLDRAYEQYF.

This clone was counted only a few times. The chain combines TRBV5-1 with TRBJ1-1; 9 bases are a match to TRBD1. CDR1 SGHRS and CDR2 YFSETQ come from the germline V gene. The length of the CDR3 is 14 residues. Trimming cost V 4 bases and J 5 bases; bases outside gene matches: 6. The CDR3: CASSVSQGATEAFF. The CDR3 DNA reads TGCGCCAGCAGCGTCTCACAGGGGGCAACTGAAGCTTTCTTT.

The chain couples TRBV5-4 to TRBJ2-2, with D hard to call. The CDR3 runs 15 residues. CDR1 SGHNT and CDR2 YYREEE come from the germline V gene (reference sequence). V was trimmed by 0 bases and J by 1 base, leaving 7 bases between them. The CDR3 is CASSLDLGNTGELFF. CDR3 DNA sequence: TGTGCCAGCAGCTTGGATCTCGGGAACACCGGGGAGCTGTTTTTT.

The gene calls are TRBV6-5 and TRBJ1-6, with D tentatively TRBD1 (6 bases). Trimming took off 5 bases at V and 5 bases at J, with 13 bases between the two ends. The CDR3 loop spans 15 amino acids. Germline CDR1 is MNHEY and CDR2 is SVGAGI. In DNA, the CDR3 is TGTGCCAGCAGTGGGGGCACGGTAGATAATTCACCCCTCCACTTT. Translation: CASSGGTVDNSPLHF.

This clone was seen once. The V gene is TRBV29-1, the J gene TRBJ2-5; D possibly corresponds to TRBD2 (5 bases). The closer fit of TRBJ2-7 to the DNA end suggests the J call may be wrong. Per the germline V gene, CDR1 is SQVTM and CDR2 is ANQGSEA. This CDR3 comprises 11 residues. As DNA, the CDR3 is TGCAGCGTTGGGTTCGGGGACGAGCAGTACTTC. Translating it yields CSVGFGDEQYF.

On this clone: Other DNA sequences in the sample encode the same CDR3. V gene TRBV9 combines with J gene TRBJ1-5; D is unclear. V was clipped by 0 bases and J by 4 bases, with 8 bases between them. The germline gives CDR1 SGDLS, CDR2 YYNGEE. The CDR3 is made up of 14 amino acids. The CDR3 bases are TGTGCCAGCAGCGTAGACGGAGCGAATCAGCCCCAGCATTTT. It is translated as CASSVDGANQPQHF.

V is TRBV29-1 and J is TRBJ2-7; tentative D call: TRBD1 (6 bases). The V end was cut by 6 bases, the J end by 7 bases, with 13 bases between. Germline CDR1 reads SQVTM; CDR2 reads ANQGSEA. CDR3 length equals 11 residues. CDR3 sequence: CSVKQGKEQYF. Here the CDR3 DNA reads TGCAGCGTCAAACAGGGAAAGGAGCAGTACTTC.

The genes are TRBV6-4 and TRBJ1-6; D may be TRBD1 (5 bases). Per the germline V gene, CDR1 is MRHNA and CDR2 is SNTAGT. The ends were cut back, 6 bases at V and 10 bases at J, with 19 bases in the middle. The CDR3 consists of 15 residues. Here the CDR3 reads CASSPTGNNISPLHF. The CDR3 bases are TGTGCCAGCAGCCCCACAGGCAATAATATATCACCCCTCCACTTT.

V usage is TRBV5-6 and J usage is TRBJ1-6, with 7 bases identical to TRBD1. CDR1 is SGHDT and CDR2 is YYEEEE in the germline V gene. V trimming: 2 bases; J trimming: 10 bases; junction bases outside the gene matches: 6. This CDR3 has 14 amino acids. CDR3 DNA sequence: TGTGCCAGCAGCTTAAGACAGGGCTCGTCACCCCTCCACTTT. This translates into CASSLRQGSSPLHF.

The CDR3 reads CASSQDPDRSYGYTF. In DNA form, the CDR3 reads TGCGCCAGCAGCCAAGATCCCGACCGGAGTTATGGCTACACCTTC. The V and J genes are TRBV4-3 and TRBJ1-2, with unresolved D. This CDR3 has 15 amino acids. The germline V and J ends were trimmed by 0 bases and 5 bases, with 13 bases remaining between them. Per the germline V gene, CDR1 is LGHNA and CDR2 is YSLEER.

This rearrangement joins TRBV5-1 to TRBJ2-5; 7 bases line up with TRBD1. J lost 7 bases, V lost 3 bases, and 15 bases had no gene match. Germline V gene sequence: CDR1 SGHRS, CDR2 YFSETQ. CDR3 length: 16 residues. CDR3 DNA: TGCGCCAGCAGCTCACCTGACAGGGACCCGTCGGGGACCCAGTACTTC. This translates into CASSSPDRDPSGTQYF.

The chain has TRBV5-4 and TRBJ2-5; D is ambiguous. This CDR3 comprises 12 residues. Germline V gene data show CDR1 as SGHNT and CDR2 as YYREEE (reference sequence). V was trimmed by 2 bases and J by 5 bases, leaving 7 bases between them. The CDR3 reads CASSLPKETQYF. Here the CDR3 DNA reads TGTGCCAGCAGCTTACCCAAGGAGACCCAGTACTTC.

This chain connects TRBV5-6 to TRBJ1-6, with D unresolved. The V and J ends lost 1 base and 5 bases respectively, with 13 bases between them. The germline V gene has CDR1 SGHDT and CDR2 YYEEEE. The CDR3 has 16 amino acids. CDR3 amino acids: CASSLFIRGDNSPLHF. CDR3 nucleotides: TGTGCCAGCAGCTTGTTTATCCGAGGAGATAATTCACCCCTCCACTTT.

V usage is TRBV29-1 and J usage is TRBJ2-3; 10 bases map to TRBD2. J gave up 3 bases and V 3 bases, and 9 bases lay outside the gene matches. This CDR3 comprises 16 residues. The germline gives CDR1 SQVTM, CDR2 ANQGSEA. CDR3 in amino acids: CSVDGTAGGPTDTQYF. As DNA, the CDR3 is TGCAGCGTTGACGGTACAGCGGGGGGGCCGACAGATACGCAGTATTTT.

The chain is built from TRBV25-1 and TRBJ2-3; tentatively, D is TRBD1 (5 bases). The length of the CDR3 is 13 residues. V gave up 10 bases and J gave up 3 bases, with 14 bases separating them. Germline loops: CDR1 MGHDK, CDR2 SYGVNS. CDR3 nucleotides: TGTGCCACCTTCTCCAAGGGGACAGATACGCAGTATTTT. Translating gives CATFSKGTDTQYF.

This clone was picked up one time. This chain uses TRBV4-1 with TRBJ1-5, with a possible D match to TRBD1 (6 bases). With 4 bases removed from V and 10 bases from J, the gap between germline ends came to 23 bases. CDR3 size: 16 residues. From germline, CDR1 is MGHRA and CDR2 YSYEKL. The CDR3 region is CASSPQGRGQSAPQHF. CDR3 nucleotides: TGCGCCAGCAGCCCGCAGGGACGGGGGCAATCAGCCCCCCAGCATTTT.

The chain links TRBV30 to TRBJ2-7; D is undetermined. V was cut by 0 bases and J by 4 bases, with 7 bases left in between. Per germline, CDR1 GTSNPN and CDR2 SVGIG (reference sequence). This CDR3 is built from 12 residues. This CDR3 is CAWSVRGYEQYF. As DNA, the CDR3 is TGTGCCTGGAGTGTACGTGGATACGAGCAGTACTTC.

The rearrangement links TRBV5-4 to TRBJ1-2, with 10 bases lining up with TRBD1. The length of the CDR3 is 16 residues. CDR1 and CDR2 (germline): SGHNT, YYREEE (reference sequence). V trimming: 4 bases; J trimming: 6 bases; junction bases outside the gene matches: 12. CDR3 in DNA: TGTGCCAGCAGCCCCGGCCGTGGACAGGGGGATAATGGCTACACCTTC. It translates to CASSPGRGQGDNGYTF.